This T cell receptor beta chain was retrieved from a study of patients and donors after allogeneic stem cell transplantation. In its sample, this clonotype was seen a few times. TCRdb called the RT-PCR reads again in MiXCR, with one record for every CDR3 protein. The data contain about a million distinct CDR3 sequences, 18% of them singletons. Sequencing was done on a sample of blood, either unsorted or a sorted T cell fraction (not recorded which). The clonotype comes from a human donor who was either an allogeneic HSCT recipient or a stem cell or donor lymphocyte infusion donor (not recorded which). It is not recorded whose cells these are; they may come from a transplant donor.

The CDR3 spells CASSFTTDTEAFF. CDR3 nucleotides: TGTGCCAGCAGCTTTACGACAGACACTGAAGCTTTCTTT. V gene TRBV7-2 combines with J gene TRBJ1-1, with a tentative D call TRBD1 (5 bases). Germline CDR1 reads SGHTA; CDR2 reads FQGNSA. Trimming took off 3 bases at V and 3 bases at J, with 8 bases between the two ends. The CDR3 spans 13 residues.